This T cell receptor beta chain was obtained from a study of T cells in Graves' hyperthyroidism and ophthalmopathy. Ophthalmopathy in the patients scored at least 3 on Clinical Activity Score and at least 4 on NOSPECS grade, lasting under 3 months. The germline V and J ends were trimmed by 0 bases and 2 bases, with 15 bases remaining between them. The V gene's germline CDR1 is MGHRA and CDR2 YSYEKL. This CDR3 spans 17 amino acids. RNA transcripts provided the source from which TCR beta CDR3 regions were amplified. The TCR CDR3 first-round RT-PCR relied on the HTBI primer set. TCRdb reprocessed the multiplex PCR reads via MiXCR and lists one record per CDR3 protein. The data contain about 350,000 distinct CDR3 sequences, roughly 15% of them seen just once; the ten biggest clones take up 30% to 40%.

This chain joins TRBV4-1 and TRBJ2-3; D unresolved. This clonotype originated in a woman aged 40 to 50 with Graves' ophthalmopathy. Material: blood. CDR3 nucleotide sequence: TGCGCCAGCAGCCAAGATCTGGGAACCCATCTCACAGATACGCAGTATTTT. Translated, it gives CASSQDLGTHLTDTQYF.